This TCR beta chain was retrieved from a study of early T cells in non-severe SARS-CoV-2 infection. In the study overall: It was bulk RNA from unsorted whole blood that was sequenced, and the chains were unpaired.

CDR3 length: 20 residues. Germline assignment: CDR1 SGDLS and CDR2 YYNGEE. V lost 4 bases, J lost 0 bases, and 27 bases lay in between. With respect to this clonotype: Since a much larger clone is just one base distant, this may be a read error.

TCRdb itself ran the 5' RACE reads through MiXCR, one entry per CDR3 protein. The data show tens of thousands of distinct CDR3 sequences, with 12% seen just once and around 4.5% held by the top ten. This TCR was sampled from an adult who was a healthcare worker with PCR-confirmed SARS-CoV-2 infection or an uninfected control (not recorded which). Sequencing was done on a sample of whole blood. This sequence joins TRBV9 and TRBJ2-3; possibly TRBD1 for D (6 bases). The CDR3 DNA is TGTGCCAGCAGCTTTTTGGGGGCGGCCGGGTTTAGGGGCAGCACAGATACGCAGTATTTT. It encodes CASSFLGAAGFRGSTDTQYF.